These 20 T cell receptor beta chains came from one sample sequenced in a study of OX40 agonist ivuxolimab in advanced cancers. Here immunoSEQ multiplex PCR was the method, and the copy in TCRdb shows in-frame clones only, minus some. The sample consists of 30,000 to 35,000 clones, about 82% of them appearing once. The source material was CD4+ or CD8+ T cells sorted from blood, sampled in a trial of the OX40 agonist ivuxolimab. The receptors derive from an adult with an advanced solid tumor such as melanoma, head and neck, liver or kidney cancer.

As for this clone: Other DNA sequences in the same sample also yield this CDR3. In nucleotides, the CDR3 is TGTGCCAGCAGTGAGGGAGCCGGGACTAGCGGGAGTGAGCAGTTCTTC. Translation: CASSEGAGTSGSEQFF. The chain combines TRBV2 with TRBJ2-1; 14 nucleotides align to TRBD2. CDR3 length: 16 amino acids. In germline, CDR1 is SNHLY, CDR2 FYNNEI. Losses at the gene ends were 3 bases for V and 9 bases for J; bases not matched to a gene: 7. Full variable domain (rest looked up from reference TRBV2 and TRBJ2-1): EPEVTQTPSHQVTQMGQEVILRCVPISNHLYFYWYRQILGQKVEFLVSFYNNEISEKSEIFDDQFSVERPDGSNFTLKIRSTKLEDSAMYFCASSEGAGTSGSEQFFGPGTRLTVL.

CDR3 region: CASIDLAGPPETQYF. The CDR3 bases are TGTGCCAGCATCGACCTAGCGGGCCCTCCGGAGACCCAGTACTTC. This chain uses TRBV6-6 with TRBJ2-5, with TRBD2 matching over 8 bases. CDR1 and CDR2 (germline): MNHNY, SVGAGI (reference sequence). V lost 7 bases and J lost 5; bases outside the gene matches: 12. The CDR3 is 15 residues long.

V and J are TRBV6-5 and TRBJ2-3; unclear D gene. The CDR3 covers 15 residues. The germline CDR1 and CDR2 sequences are MNHEY and SVGAGI. Between the trimmed V and J ends, which lost 5 bases and 4 bases, there was a span of 16 bases. The CDR3 coding sequence is TGTGCCAGCAGTACGGGCTCGCGGAGCTCAGATACGCAGTATTTT. Amino acids: CASSTGSRSSDTQYF.

The chain has TRBV10-2 and TRBJ2-3; D unresolved. Germline V lookup: CDR1 WSHSY, CDR2 SAAADI. The CDR3 contains 13 residues. V shed 7 bases and J shed 6 bases, with 14 bases lying between them. Here the CDR3 reads CASNRGPRDTQYF. Written as DNA, the CDR3 is TGCGCCAGCAATCGTGGACCCCGGGATACGCAGTATTTT.

This clone has more than one count but fewer than ten. The chain combines TRBV28 with TRBJ1-2; D perhaps matches TRBD1 (6 bases). Germline V gene sequence: CDR1 MDHEN, CDR2 SYDVKM. Trimming removed 2 bases from V and 5 bases from J, with 21 bases in between. The CDR3 loop spans 17 amino acids. CDR3 residues: CASSLSGGDIERYGYTF. CDR3 bases: TGTGCCAGCAGTTTAAGCGGTGGGGACATTGAGAGGTATGGCTACACCTTC.

This clone showed up many times. The V gene is TRBV19, the J gene TRBJ1-1; the D is unclear. There are 13 residues in the CDR3. Trimming took off 4 bases at V and 1 base at J, with 7 bases between the two ends. Germline values: CDR1 LNHDA, CDR2 SQIVND (reference sequence). CDR3 protein: CASSTTRNTEAFF. CDR3 coding DNA: TGTGCCAGTAGTACAACACGGAACACTGAAGCTTTCTTT.

In DNA, the CDR3 is TGTGCCAGCAGCGGGACTAGCGGGAGGGAGGGTACGCAGTATTTT. Amino acids: CASSGTSGREGTQYF. The V and J genes are TRBV9 and TRBJ2-3; TRBD2 matches at 15 bases. The CDR3 runs 15 residues. CDR1 SGDLS and CDR2 YYNGEE come from the germline V gene. Trimming at V came to 3 bases and at J to 8 bases, leaving 4 bases not matched to a gene. Based on the CDR3 plus reference TRBV9 and TRBJ2-3, the full variable domain is DSGVTQTPKHLITATGQRVTLRCSPRSGDLSVYWYQQSLDQGLQFLIQYYNGEERAKGNILERFSAQQFPDLHSELNLSSLELGDSALYFCASSGTSGREGTQYFGPGTRLTVL.

The genes are TRBV6-5 and TRBJ2-1, with TRBD2 identical over 11 bases. The CDR3 consists of 15 residues. Germline-derived CDR1 and CDR2 are MNHEY and SVGAGI. V lost 6 bases to trimming and J lost 5 bases; unmatched junction nucleotides: 6. CDR3 coding DNA: TGTGCCAGCAGATTTACTAGCGGGGGTAACAATGAGCAGTTCTTC. It yields the protein CASRFTSGGNNEQFF.

V usage is TRBV19 and J usage is TRBJ1-1; tentatively, D is TRBD1 (5 bases). Germline loops: CDR1 LNHDA, CDR2 SQIVND (reference sequence). This CDR3 is 11 amino acids long. V lost 8 bases and J 11 bases, leaving 15 bases between the germline ends. Here the CDR3 DNA reads TGTGCCAGTGGGAGAGGGGTTTACGCTTTCTTT. This translates into CASGRGVYAFF.

V and J are TRBV4-2 and TRBJ2-4, with D possibly TRBD2 on 5 matching bases. Trimming removed 3 bases at V and 8 bases at J, with 11 bases between. The CDR3 has 13 residues. Germline loops: CDR1 LGHNA, CDR2 YNFKEQ. The CDR3 DNA sequence: TGTGCCAGCAGCCAGACTATGTATGACATTCAGTACTTC. Its protein is CASSQTMYDIQYF.

The chain links TRBV25-1 to TRBJ2-1; D may be TRBD2 (6 bases). This CDR3 region has 14 residues. CDR1 MGHDK and CDR2 SYGVNS come from the germline V gene. V was trimmed by 8 bases and J by 6 bases, leaving 17 bases between them. CDR3 residues: CASHPPGRTNEQFF. CDR3 coding DNA: TGTGCCAGCCACCCCCCAGGGAGGACCAATGAGCAGTTCTTC. Full variable domain (missing parts from reference TRBV25-1 and TRBJ2-1): EADIYQTPRYLVIGTGKKITLECSQTMGHDKMYWYQQDPGMELHLIHYSYGVNSTEKGDLSSESTVSRIRTEHFPLTLESARPSHTSQYLCASHPPGRTNEQFFGPGTRLTVL.

The chain is built from TRBV30 and TRBJ2-1, with D perhaps matching TRBD2 (6 bases). Trimming left V 5 bases short and J 13 bases short, with 15 bases between. The CDR3 consists of 11 residues. Germline CDR1 is GTSNPN and CDR2 is SVGIG (reference sequence). The CDR3 nucleotides read TGTGCCTGGGGAAACGGAGGGCTCCAGTTCTTC. Amino acids: CAWGNGGLQFF.

This chain uses TRBV10-1 with TRBJ2-7; 9 positions match TRBD1. This CDR3 has 14 residues. Looked up from germline, CDR1 is WNHNN and CDR2 is SYGVQD (reference sequence). J was trimmed by 4 bases and V by 5 bases; bases with no gene match: 6. The CDR3 DNA reads as TGCGCCAGCAGTCTGGGACAGGGAAATTACGAGCAGTACTTC. The encoded protein is CASSLGQGNYEQYF.

The chain joins TRBV4-3 to TRBJ2-7; D uncertain. The CDR3 spans 16 residues. Germline V gives CDR1 LGHNA, CDR2 YSLEER. With 6 bases removed from V and 3 bases from J, the gap between germline ends came to 21 bases. The chain's CDR3 is CASRISHRVTDYEQYF. The CDR3 DNA is TGCGCCAGCAGAATCTCCCACCGCGTGACCGACTACGAGCAGTACTTC.

CDR3 in DNA: TGTGCCAGCAGGATTGTGGGTAGCACAGATACGCAGTATTTT. Translated: CASRIVGSTDTQYF. The V call is TRBV27, the J call TRBJ2-3; D unclear. CDR3 length: 14 amino acids. Germline CDR1 is MNHEY and CDR2 is SMNVEV (reference sequence). With 6 bases removed from V and 0 bases from J, the gap between germline ends came to 10 bases.

This chain's CDR3 is CASSPGGLAGVSSYEQYF. The CDR3 DNA reads TGTGCCAGCAGCCCTGGGGGGCTAGCGGGAGTTTCCTCCTACGAGCAGTACTTC. The V gene is TRBV7-9, the J gene TRBJ2-7, with TRBD2 matching over 10 bases. V trimming: 5 bases; J trimming: 0 bases; junction bases outside the gene matches: 13. Germline lookup yields CDR1 SEHNR and CDR2 FQNEAQ (reference sequence). CDR3 length: 18 amino acids.

The genes are TRBV27 and TRBJ1-4, with D uncertain. The CDR3 consists of 14 residues. CDR1 and CDR2 (germline): MNHEY, SMNVEV (reference sequence). The ends were cut back, 4 bases at V and 1 base at J, with 7 bases in the middle. The CDR3 nucleotides are TGTGCCAGCAGTTATTCAGGAACTAATGAAAAACTGTTTTTT. Its translation is CASSYSGTNEKLFF.

V usage is TRBV9 and J usage is TRBJ2-3; 12 bases map to TRBD2. This CDR3 contains 15 residues. Germline V gene lookup returns CDR1 SGDLS and CDR2 YYNGEE. Trimming removed 3 bases from V and 6 bases from J; junction bases left unmatched: 5. Here the CDR3 reads CASSAQGTSGDTQYF. CDR3 nucleotides: TGTGCCAGCAGCGCTCAGGGGACTAGCGGGGATACGCAGTATTTT.

In its sample, this clone was seen a few times. The chain joins TRBV10-1 to TRBJ2-7; D gene unclear. Deletions cut 6 bases from V and 6 bases from J, with 6 bases between. Germline-derived CDR1 and CDR2 are WNHNN and SYGVQD (reference sequence). The CDR3 has 10 residues. In DNA, the CDR3 is TGCGCCAGCAGCGTGGTCGAGCAGTACTTC. This gives the protein CASSVVEQYF.

The rearrangement joins TRBV5-5 to TRBJ2-7, with D maybe TRBD1 (6 bases). V was trimmed by 5 bases and J by 4 bases, leaving 16 bases between them. This CDR3 spans 14 amino acids. The germline V gene has CDR1 SGHKS and CDR2 YYEKEE (reference sequence). Here the CDR3 reads CASRPWQGNYEQYF. The CDR3 DNA sequence: TGTGCCAGCAGGCCGTGGCAGGGGAATTACGAGCAGTACTTC.